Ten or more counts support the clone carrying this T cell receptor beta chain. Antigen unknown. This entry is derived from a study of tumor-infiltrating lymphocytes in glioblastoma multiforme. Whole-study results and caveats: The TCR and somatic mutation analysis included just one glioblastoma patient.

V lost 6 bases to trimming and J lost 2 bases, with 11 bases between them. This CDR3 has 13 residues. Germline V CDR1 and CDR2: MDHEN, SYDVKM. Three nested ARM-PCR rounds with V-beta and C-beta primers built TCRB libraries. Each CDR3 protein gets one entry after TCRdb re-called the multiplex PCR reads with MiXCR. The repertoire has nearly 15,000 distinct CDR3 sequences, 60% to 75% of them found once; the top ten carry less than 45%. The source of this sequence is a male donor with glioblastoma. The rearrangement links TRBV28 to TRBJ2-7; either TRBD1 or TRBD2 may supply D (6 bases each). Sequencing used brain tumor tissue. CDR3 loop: CASSEGGPYEQYF. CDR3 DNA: TGTGCCAGCAGCGAGGGGGGACCCTACGAGCAGTACTTC. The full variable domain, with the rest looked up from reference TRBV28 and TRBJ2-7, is DVKVTQSSRYLVKRTGEKVFLECVQDMDHENMFWYRQDPGLGLRLIYFSYDVKMKEKGDIPEGYSVSREKKERFSLILESASTNQTSMYLCASSEGGPYEQYFGPGTRLTVT.